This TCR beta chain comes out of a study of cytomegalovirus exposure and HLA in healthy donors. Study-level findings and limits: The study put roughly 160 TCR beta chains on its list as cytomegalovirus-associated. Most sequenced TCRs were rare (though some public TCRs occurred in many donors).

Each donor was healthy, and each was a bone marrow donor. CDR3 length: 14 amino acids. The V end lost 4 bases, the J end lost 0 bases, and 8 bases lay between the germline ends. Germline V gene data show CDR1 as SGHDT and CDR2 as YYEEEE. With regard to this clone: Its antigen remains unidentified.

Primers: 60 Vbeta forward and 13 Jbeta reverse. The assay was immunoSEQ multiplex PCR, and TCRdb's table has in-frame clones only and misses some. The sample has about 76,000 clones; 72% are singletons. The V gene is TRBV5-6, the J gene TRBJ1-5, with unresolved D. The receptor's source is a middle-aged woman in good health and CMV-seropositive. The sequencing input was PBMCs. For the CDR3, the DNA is TGTGCCAGCAGCCGAGCAAATAGCAATCAGCCCCAGCATTTT. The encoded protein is CASSRANSNQPQHF.